The source of this T cell receptor beta chain is a study of cytomegalovirus exposure and HLA in healthy donors. This CDR3 region has 16 residues. J was trimmed by 4 bases and V by 0 bases; bases with no gene match: 2. Germline V gives CDR1 LGHNA, CDR2 YNFKEQ. This PCR relied on a set of 60 Vbeta primers and 13 Jbeta primers. TCRdb's copy holds only in-frame clones and misses some; the assay was immunoSEQ multiplex PCR. The data hold 90,000 to 110,000 clones, with roughly 80% observed a single time. The J gene is TRBJ2-1, the V gene TRBV4-2; TRBD2 aligns across 11 bases. This clonotype was sampled from a man aged 25 to 40 in good health and CMV-seropositive. Sequences were obtained from PBMCs. The CDR3 nucleotides are TGTGCCAGCAGCCAAGATACTAGCGGGGGTTACAATGAGCAGTTCTTC. It yields the protein CASSQDTSGGYNEQFF.